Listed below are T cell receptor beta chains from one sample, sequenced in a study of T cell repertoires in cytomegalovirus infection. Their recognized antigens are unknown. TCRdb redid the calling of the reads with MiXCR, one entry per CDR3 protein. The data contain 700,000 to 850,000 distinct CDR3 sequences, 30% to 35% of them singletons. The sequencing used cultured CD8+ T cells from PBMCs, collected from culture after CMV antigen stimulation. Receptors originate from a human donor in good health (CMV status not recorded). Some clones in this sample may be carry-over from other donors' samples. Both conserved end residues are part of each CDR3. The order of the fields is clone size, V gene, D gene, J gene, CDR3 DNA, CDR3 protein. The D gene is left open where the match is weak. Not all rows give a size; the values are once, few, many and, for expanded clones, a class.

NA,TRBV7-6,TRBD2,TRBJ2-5,TGTGTCAGCAGCTTGATCCCGATGGGGACTAGCGGGGGGCCCAAAGGGACCCAGTACTTC,CVSSLIPMGTSGGPKGTQYF
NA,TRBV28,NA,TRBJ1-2,TGTGCCAGCAGTTTATCCGTCGGTAACTATGGCTACACCTTC,CASSLSVGNYGYTF
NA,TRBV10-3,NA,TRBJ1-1,TGTGCCATCCTAATCCCCATTGGGGAGGGTAGGACTGAAGCTTTCTTT,CAILIPIGEGRTEAFF
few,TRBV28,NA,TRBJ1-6,TGTGCCAGCAGTCCCTCGGACAGAAGCTCCTATAATTCACCCCTCCACTTT,CASSPSDRSSYNSPLHF
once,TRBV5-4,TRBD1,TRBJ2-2,TGTGCCAGCAGCCCTGGACAGGGGGCGCACACCGGGGAGCTGTTTTTT,CASSPGQGAHTGELFF
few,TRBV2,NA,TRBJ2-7,TGTGCCAGCAGCCGTGGGACTGAGAGCTCCTACGAGCAGTACTTC,CASSRGTESSYEQYF
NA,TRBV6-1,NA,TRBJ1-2,TGTGCCAGCAGTGAATTGGGGGTGATCGGGGCCCCGGGTGACTATGGCTACACCTTC,CASSELGVIGAPGDYGYTF
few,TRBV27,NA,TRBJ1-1,TGTGCCAGCAGTTTATTGTCCCAGGGTGAGGCTTTCTTT,CASSLLSQGEAFF
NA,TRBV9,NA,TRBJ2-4,TGTGCCAGCAGCGTAGGTGAAGCCAAAAACATTCAGTACTTC,CASSVGEAKNIQYF
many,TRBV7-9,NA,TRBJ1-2,TGTGCCAGCAGCTTAGGAGGGGGTGGCTACACCTTC,CASSLGGGGYTF